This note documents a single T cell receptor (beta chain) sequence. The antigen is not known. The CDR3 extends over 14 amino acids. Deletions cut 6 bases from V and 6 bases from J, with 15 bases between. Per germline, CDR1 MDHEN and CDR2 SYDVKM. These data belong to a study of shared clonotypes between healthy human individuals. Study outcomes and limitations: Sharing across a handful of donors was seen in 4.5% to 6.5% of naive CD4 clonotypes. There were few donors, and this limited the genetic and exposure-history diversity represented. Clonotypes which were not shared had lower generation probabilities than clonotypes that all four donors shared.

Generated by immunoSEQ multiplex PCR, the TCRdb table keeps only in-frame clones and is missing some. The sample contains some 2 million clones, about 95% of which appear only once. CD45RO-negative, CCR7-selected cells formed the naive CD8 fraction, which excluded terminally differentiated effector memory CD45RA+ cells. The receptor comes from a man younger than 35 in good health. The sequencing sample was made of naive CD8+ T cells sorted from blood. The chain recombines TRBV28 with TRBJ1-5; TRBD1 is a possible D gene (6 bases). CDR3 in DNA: TGTGCCAGCAGCCTAGGGGGTACCGGTCAGCCCCAGCATTTT. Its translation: CASSLGGTGQPQHF.